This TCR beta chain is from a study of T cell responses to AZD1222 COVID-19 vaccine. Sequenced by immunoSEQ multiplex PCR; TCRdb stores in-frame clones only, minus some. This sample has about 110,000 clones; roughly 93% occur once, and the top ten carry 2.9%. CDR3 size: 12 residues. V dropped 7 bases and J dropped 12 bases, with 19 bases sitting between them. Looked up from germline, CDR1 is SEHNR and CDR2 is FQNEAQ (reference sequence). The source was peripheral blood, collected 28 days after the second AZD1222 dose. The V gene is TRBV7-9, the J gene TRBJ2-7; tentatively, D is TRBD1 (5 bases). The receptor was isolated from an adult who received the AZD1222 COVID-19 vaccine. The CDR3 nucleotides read TGTGCCAGCACCGTGGCAAGACAGCAGGTGTACTTC. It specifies CASTVARQQVYF.